The 6 T cell receptor beta chains below were found in one sample sequenced in a study of T cells in Graves' hyperthyroidism and ophthalmopathy. The CDR3 regions of TCR beta were amplified from RNA transcripts. HTBI primers drove first-round RT-PCR of the TCR CDR3. Using its own MiXCR run on the multiplex PCR reads, TCRdb lists one record per CDR3 protein. The top ten clones hold 17% of a sample with around 500,000 distinct CDR3 sequences, 14% of them seen once. Sequences were obtained from blood. Receptors were obtained from a woman under 30 with Graves' hyperthyroidism.

This clonotype was seen at least ten times. This chain links TRBV5-1 with TRBJ2-1, with 7 bases identical to TRBD2. CDR1 is SGHRS, CDR2 YFSETQ, per germline. Germline trimming cut 7 bases from V and 7 bases from J; bases unmatched to any gene: 8. This CDR3 has 13 residues. CDR3: CASRSKGGNEQFF. DNA for the CDR3: TGCGCCAGCCGCTCGAAGGGAGGGAATGAGCAGTTCTTC.

The table lists this clonotype with many counts. V usage is TRBV2 and J usage is TRBJ1-1, with D tentatively TRBD1 (5 bases). V was trimmed by 8 bases and J by 1 base, leaving 8 bases between them. This CDR3 comprises 12 residues. Germline V gives CDR1 SNHLY, CDR2 FYNNEI. The CDR3 nucleotides are TGTGCCAGCGGGACCTCGAACACTGAAGCTTTCTTT. Protein: CASGTSNTEAFF. Looking up the rest from reference TRBV2 and TRBJ1-1 gives the full variable domain: EPEVTQTPSHQVTQMGQEVILRCVPISNHLYFYWYRQILGQKVEFLVSFYNNEISEKSEIFDDQFSVERPDGSNFTLKIRSTKLEDSAMYFCASGTSNTEAFFGQGTRLTVV.

The table lists this clonotype with many counts. The chain recombines TRBV5-6 with TRBJ1-2; D unclear. Trimming took 4 bases from V and 6 from J, leaving 13 bases between them. CDR1 is SGHDT, CDR2 YYEEEE, per germline. The length of the CDR3 is 13 residues. This CDR3 is CASSPPRRDGYTF. CDR3 bases: TGTGCCAGCAGCCCTCCGAGGAGGGATGGCTACACCTTC.

Details on this clonotype: One end of the junction fails to match germline, which may point to a read error. The V call is TRBV12-3 or TRBV12-4, the J call TRBJ1-4, with TRBD1 matching 7 bases. This CDR3 is 13 amino acids long. CDR3 DNA sequence: TGTGCCCGCAGTTTAGGGGGCGGCGAAAAACTGTTTTTT. As protein: CARSLGGGEKLFF.

This clonotype showed up many times. The chain employs TRBV20-1 and TRBJ2-7, with 10 bases aligning to TRBD2. V lost 6 bases to trimming and J lost 0 bases; unmatched junction nucleotides: 5. Germline CDR1 and CDR2: DFQATT and SNEGSKA (reference sequence). The CDR3 length is 14 residues. In DNA, the CDR3 is TGCAGTGCCCCTAGCGGGGGAAGCTCCTACGAGCAGTACTTC. The encoded protein is CSAPSGGSSYEQYF.

At least ten counts were recorded for this clonotype. The chain is built from TRBV24-1 and TRBJ2-3; perhaps TRBD1 as D (7 bases). The CDR3 runs to 15 residues. Germline-derived CDR1 and CDR2 are KGHDR and SFDVKD. The germline V and J ends were trimmed by 4 bases and 3 bases, with 13 bases remaining between them. The CDR3 DNA follows: TGTGCCACCAGTGACCACAGGGGAGGAACAGATACGCAGTATTTT. Protein: CATSDHRGGTDTQYF.